The present T cell receptor (beta chain) was sequenced within a study of technical replicates of blood from a few donors. Some clones are missing from TCRdb's copy, which holds only in-frame ones; the method was immunoSEQ multiplex PCR. The sample consists of about 48,000 clones, approximately 90% of them appearing once. This CDR3 is built from 16 residues. This clonotype was sampled from a human donor in good health. Some clones in this sample may be carry-over from other donors' samples. The sample consisted of PBMCs. The chain carries TRBV21-1 and TRBJ1-1; the table's D call TRBD1 went unverified against the DNA. TRBV21-1 is a listed pseudogene. CDR3: CASSMGRTGENTEAFF. As DNA, the CDR3 is TGTGCCAGCAGCATGGGACGGACAGGCGAGAACACTGAAGCTTTCTTT.